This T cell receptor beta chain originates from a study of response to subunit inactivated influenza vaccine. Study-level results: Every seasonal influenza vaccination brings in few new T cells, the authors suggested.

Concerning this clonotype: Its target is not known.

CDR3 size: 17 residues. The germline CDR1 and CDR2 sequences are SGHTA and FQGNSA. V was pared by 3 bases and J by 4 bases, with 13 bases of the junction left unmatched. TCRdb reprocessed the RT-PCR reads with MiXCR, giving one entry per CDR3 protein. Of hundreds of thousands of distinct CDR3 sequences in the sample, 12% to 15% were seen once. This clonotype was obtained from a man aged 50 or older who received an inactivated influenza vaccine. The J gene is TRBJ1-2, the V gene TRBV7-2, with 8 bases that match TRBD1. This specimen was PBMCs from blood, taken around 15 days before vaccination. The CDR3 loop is CASSLPLGQGPGYGYTF. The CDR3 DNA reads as TGTGCCAGCAGCTTGCCCTTAGGACAGGGTCCTGGCTATGGCTACACCTTC.